The 22 T cell receptor beta chains below all came from one sample that was sequenced in a study of blood T cells in healthy people across ages. PCR was performed a second time for about 7 to 11 cycles using a sample-barcoded 5' primer and a J-beta primer mix. TCRdb independently ran MiXCR on the 5' RACE reads; one entry per CDR3 protein. The sample yields more than 900,000 distinct CDR3 sequences, around 29% seen once. The same data also went into a second study, on T cells of mothers and their children.

What was sequenced was blood. The receptors were gathered from a woman between 35 and 50 years old in good health.

This sequence joins TRBV5-1 and TRBJ2-1, with 11 positions matching TRBD2. CDR1 SGHRS and CDR2 YFSETQ come from the germline V gene. After removal of 1 base from V and 8 bases from J, the junction contained 5 bases not matched to a gene. The CDR3 is 15 residues long. CDR3 sequence reads: CASSLRTSGGDEQFF. CDR3 in DNA: TGCGCCAGCAGCTTGCGTACTAGCGGGGGCGATGAGCAGTTCTTC.

This clonotype was observed a handful of times. V gene TRBV5-1 combines with J gene TRBJ1-4, with D uncertain. With 4 bases removed from V and 0 bases from J, the gap between germline ends came to 13 bases. The CDR3 sequence is 16 residues long. Germline-derived CDR1 and CDR2 are SGHRS and YFSETQ. CDR3 in amino acids: CASSLVEAPTNEKLFF. DNA for the CDR3: TGCGCCAGCAGCCTCGTCGAGGCCCCAACTAATGAAAAACTGTTTTTT. Combining the CDR3 with reference TRBV5-1 and TRBJ1-4 gives the whole variable domain KAGVTQTPRYLIKTRGQQVTLSCSPISGHRSVSWYQQTPGQGLQFLFEYFSETQRNKGNFPGRFSGRQFSNSRSEMNVSTLELGDSALYLCASSLVEAPTNEKLFFGSGTQLSVL.

The CDR3 DNA sequence: TGCGCCAGCAGCGTGGGACAGGGGGCCAATCAGCCCCAGCATTTT. It encodes CASSVGQGANQPQHF. This chain uses TRBV5-1 with TRBJ1-5; the match to TRBD1 covers 12 bases. Losses at the gene ends were 4 bases for V and 3 bases for J; bases not matched to a gene: 2. CDR1 SGHRS and CDR2 YFSETQ come from the germline V gene. The CDR3 length is 15 residues.

This chain connects TRBV27 to TRBJ1-3; 8 bases agree with TRBD1. Germline CDR1 MNHEY, CDR2 SMNVEV (reference sequence). The J segment lost 2 bases and the V segment lost 6 bases, leaving 3 bases of the junction unmatched. The length of the CDR3 is 14 residues. This CDR3 is CASRGQETGNTIYF. DNA for the CDR3: TGTGCCAGCAGGGGACAGGAAACTGGAAACACCATATATTTT.

As concerns this clonotype: Sequence at one end of the junction differs from germline and may be a read error. The rearrangement joins TRBV7-8 to TRBJ2-5; the D gene is possibly TRBD2 (6 bases). Germline lookup yields CDR1 SGHVS and CDR2 FQNEAQ. The CDR3 length is 13 residues. The CDR3 bases are TGTGCCGGCAGCTTAGATGGGGGGGAGACCCAGTACTTC. Protein sequence: CAGSLDGGETQYF.

This clonotype has at least ten counts. The chain combines TRBV10-3 with TRBJ1-5; a possible D gene is TRBD1 (5 bases). This CDR3 contains 13 residues. Germline V CDR1 and CDR2: ENHRY, SYGVKD. V was shortened by 6 bases and J by 2 bases, with 8 bases between the two germline ends. CDR3 nucleotides: TGTGCCATCAGGGGGGAGGGCAATCAGCCCCAGCATTTT. Translating gives CAIRGEGNQPQHF.

This clonotype was seen ten or more times. The chain has TRBV7-2 and TRBJ1-1, with 7 positions matching TRBD1. The CDR3 length is 14 residues. V trimming: 5 bases; J trimming: 4 bases; junction bases outside the gene matches: 7. From germline, CDR1 is SGHTA and CDR2 FQGNSA. CDR3 nucleotides: TGTGCCAGCAGCCCGATCCAGGGGGTCACTGAAGCTTTCTTT. Translated, it gives CASSPIQGVTEAFF.

In its sample, this clonotype was seen a few times. V usage is TRBV6-2 or TRBV6-3 and J usage is TRBJ1-5; TRBD1 matches 9 bases. The CDR3 is made up of 16 amino acids. V lost 6 bases and J lost 4; bases outside the gene matches: 10. Germline values: CDR1 MNHEY, CDR2 SVGEGT. For the CDR3, the DNA is TGTGCCAGCAGCCGCGCTGACGGGACAGGGAATCAGCCCCAGCATTTT. The encoded protein is CASSRADGTGNQPQHF.

This clonotype was counted many times. V and J are TRBV28 and TRBJ1-5; the D is unclear. Between the trimmed V and J ends, which lost 4 bases and 4 bases, there was a span of 5 bases. Germline-derived CDR1 and CDR2 are MDHEN and SYDVKM. This CDR3 spans 12 amino acids. The CDR3 sequence is CASSSLNQPQHF. Here the CDR3 DNA reads TGTGCCAGCAGTTCCCTAAATCAGCCCCAGCATTTT.

The chain combines TRBV5-1 with TRBJ1-2, with 11 bases fitting TRBD1. CDR1 is SGHRS, CDR2 YFSETQ, per germline. The CDR3 is 15 amino acids. The V and J ends lost 5 bases and 5 bases, in that order; junction bases with no gene match: 8. The CDR3 loop is CASRPGGTGGYGYTF. The CDR3 DNA reads TGCGCCAGCAGACCTGGGGGGACAGGGGGGTATGGCTACACCTTC.

This clonotype was seen once. The junction shows a germline mismatch at one end, possibly a read error. The rearrangement links TRBV4-1 to TRBJ2-4; a weak D match, TRBD1 (6 bases). The end of the DNA aligns better with TRBJ2-7, so the J call may be wrong. CDR1 and CDR2 from the germline V gene are MGHRA and YSYEKL. The CDR3 length is 14 residues. The CDR3 reads CVSSQSAGVGEQYF. Here the CDR3 DNA reads TGCGTCAGCAGCCAGAGTGCAGGGGTGGGCGAGCAGTACTTC.

A few counts support this clonotype. The V gene is TRBV28, the J gene TRBJ2-1, with 9 bases fitting TRBD1. V lost 6 bases to trimming and J lost 7 bases; unmatched junction nucleotides: 13. This CDR3 region has 16 residues. Per the germline V gene, CDR1 is MDHEN and CDR2 is SYDVKM. CDR3 DNA: TGTGCCAGCAGCCCGGTCCGGGACAGGGATGGGAATGAGCAGTTCTTC. Amino acid sequence: CASSPVRDRDGNEQFF. The full variable domain, its missing parts supplied by reference TRBV28 and TRBJ2-1, is DVKVTQSSRYLVKRTGEKVFLECVQDMDHENMFWYRQDPGLGLRLIYFSYDVKMKEKGDIPEGYSVSREKKERFSLILESASTNQTSMYLCASSPVRDRDGNEQFFGPGTRLTVL.

This clonotype was seen a handful of times. The genes are TRBV20-1 and TRBJ1-1; tentatively, D is TRBD1 (5 bases). The CDR3 length is 16 residues. Germline CDR1 is DFQATT and CDR2 is SNEGSKA (reference sequence). The ends were cut back, 0 bases at V and 1 base at J, with 15 bases in the middle. The CDR3 reads CSARDGAGWWNTEAFF. The CDR3 bases are TGCAGTGCTAGAGATGGGGCAGGGTGGTGGAACACTGAAGCTTTCTTT.

This clonotype was counted many times. The chain has TRBV12-3 or TRBV12-4 and TRBJ1-2; 8 bases line up with TRBD1. The CDR3 runs 15 residues. Trimming took 6 bases from V and 4 from J; bases not matched to a gene: 10. CDR3 in DNA: TGTGCCAGCAGCTCATGGGGACAGGCCTTCTATGGCTACACCTTC. Protein product: CASSSWGQAFYGYTF.

In its sample, this clonotype was seen a few times. The rearrangement joins TRBV5-1 to TRBJ2-3; 10 bases fit TRBD1. The V segment lost 9 bases and the J segment 6 bases; nucleotides outside the gene matches: 7. The CDR3 is 13 residues long. Per the germline V gene, CDR1 is SGHRS and CDR2 is YFSETQ. CDR3 coding DNA: TGCGCCACCACGGACAGGGGGAAGGATACGCAGTATTTT. Translated, it gives CATTDRGKDTQYF.

A word on this clonotype: The germline gene is not matched at one end of the junction; a read error may be the cause. This chain connects TRBV12-3 or TRBV12-4 to TRBJ2-3; TRBD2 might be the D (6 bases). The CDR3 is 18 amino acids. The CDR3: CASSLTLLRGSSTDTQYF. In DNA form, the CDR3 reads TGTGCCAGCAGTTTAACCCTCCTGCGGGGAAGCAGCACAGACACGCAGTATTTT.

This clonotype was counted many times. V gene TRBV20-1 combines with J gene TRBJ2-7; TRBD1 is a possible D gene (5 bases). The CDR3 sequence is 16 residues long. Germline CDR1 is DFQATT and CDR2 is SNEGSKA (reference sequence). Trimming took off 0 bases at V and 2 bases at J, with 17 bases between the two ends. Here the CDR3 DNA reads TGCAGTGCTAGAGATGTTAGCCGACAGCCGACCTACGAGCAGTACTTC. It yields the protein CSARDVSRQPTYEQYF.

This clonotype was detected only a few times. The chain employs TRBV7-2 and TRBJ1-1; D ambiguous. The V gene's germline CDR1 is SGHTA and CDR2 FQGNSA. Deletions cut 2 bases from V and 5 bases from J, with 12 bases between. The length of the CDR3 is 14 residues. The CDR3 region is CASSLTGIKTEAFF. The DNA for the CDR3 is TGTGCCAGCAGCTTAACGGGGATCAAAACTGAAGCTTTCTTT. Filled out from reference TRBV7-2 and TRBJ1-1, the complete variable domain reads GAGVSQSPSNKVTEKGKDVELRCDPISGHTALYWYRQSLGQGLEFLIYFQGNSAPDKSGLPSDRFSAERTGGSVSTLTIQRTQQEDSAVYLCASSLTGIKTEAFFGQGTRLTVV.

V gene TRBV20-1 combines with J gene TRBJ1-5, with a possible D match to TRBD1 (6 bases). Trimming cost V 0 bases and J 0 bases, with 24 bases left between them. CDR3 length: 20 amino acids. Germline values: CDR1 DFQATT, CDR2 SNEGSKA (reference sequence). CDR3 in DNA: TGCAGTGCTAGAGATTCAACGTGGGGGCGGAACGGGTATAGCAATCAGCCCCAGCATTTT. Protein sequence: CSARDSTWGRNGYSNQPQHF.

V gene TRBV15 combines with J gene TRBJ2-6, with D hard to call. The ends were cut back, 0 bases at V and 8 bases at J, with 11 bases in the middle. The germline V gene has CDR1 LNHNV and CDR2 YYDKDF (reference sequence). The CDR3 has 15 amino acids. The chain's CDR3 is CATSRDLGRTNVLTF. As DNA, the CDR3 is TGTGCCACCAGCAGAGATCTAGGAAGGACCAACGTCCTGACTTTC.

This clonotype has a handful of counts. The chain carries TRBV25-1 and TRBJ1-1; D uncertain. CDR1 is MGHDK and CDR2 is SYGVNS in the germline V gene. This CDR3 spans 14 amino acids. Between the trimmed V and J ends, which lost 8 bases and 1 base, there was a span of 14 bases. The CDR3 sequence: CASSPGPPNTEAFF. The CDR3 bases are TGTGCCAGCTCCCCTGGACCCCCGAACACTGAAGCTTTCTTT.

This clonotype was recorded at least ten times. V and J are TRBV7-6 and TRBJ1-2; D might be TRBD1 (6 bases). Trimming pared 0 bases from V and 1 base from J, leaving 30 bases between. The CDR3 extends over 22 amino acids. CDR1 and CDR2 (germline): SGHVS, FNYEAQ. The DNA for the CDR3 is TGTGCCAGCAGCTTAGCAGTAGGGGGGGCTGGAGGCCTCTTCTCCGTTAACTATGGCTACACCTTC. This encodes CASSLAVGGAGGLFSVNYGYTF.